A single sample is the source of the 9 T cell receptor beta chains below, sequenced in a study of blood T cell repertoires in COVID-19. The repertoire was sequenced with immunoSEQ multiplex PCR; TCRdb's copy has only in-frame clones and lacks some. Of approximately 74,000 clones listed, around 90% are singletons. Sequencing was performed on peripheral blood. The origin of the receptors is a woman in her sixties with active COVID-19.

This chain links TRBV7-9 with TRBJ1-6, with 9 bases lining up with TRBD1. The length of the CDR3 is 16 residues. V trimming: 5 bases; J trimming: 5 bases; junction bases outside the gene matches: 7. Germline V gene data show CDR1 as SEHNR and CDR2 as FQNEAQ (reference sequence). The CDR3 DNA is TGTGCCAGCAGCGACACCGGGACAGGGAATAATTCACCCCTCCACTTT. Protein product: CASSDTGTGNNSPLHF.

The CDR3 loop reads CASSVLPRAVSGANVLTF. The CDR3 DNA reads as TGCGCCAGCAGCGTTCTCCCGAGGGCAGTCTCTGGGGCCAACGTCCTGACTTTC. J is TRBJ2-6 and V is TRBV5-1; D may be TRBD2 (5 bases). The CDR3 covers 18 residues. Germline V gene sequence: CDR1 SGHRS, CDR2 YFSETQ. The V gene lost 4 bases and the J gene lost 0 bases, with 17 bases spanning the gap.

This clone was observed a few times. The rearrangement joins TRBV5-8 to TRBJ1-2; tentatively, D is TRBD1 (5 bases). CDR3 length: 14 amino acids. Trimming left V 0 bases short and J 8 bases short, with 14 bases between. The germline CDR1 and CDR2 sequences are SGHTS and YDEGEE. The DNA for the CDR3 is TGTGCCAGCAGCTTGGGACAGCTCGGGGGAGGCTACACCTTC. Translated: CASSLGQLGGGYTF.

This chain connects TRBV27 to TRBJ1-3; D might be TRBD1 (5 bases). CDR1 and CDR2 from the germline V gene are MNHEY and SMNVEV (reference sequence). This CDR3 region has 13 residues. Trimming stripped 2 bases from V and 4 bases from J, with 6 bases between. In DNA, the CDR3 is TGTGCCAGCAGTTTAAGACAGGGAAACACCATATATTTT. This translates into CASSLRQGNTIYF.

This chain links TRBV10-1 with TRBJ2-3; 10 bases agree with TRBD2. This CDR3 contains 18 residues. With V trimmed by 8 bases and J by 5 bases, 19 bases remained unmatched. Germline-derived CDR1 and CDR2 are WNHNN and SYGVQD (reference sequence). CDR3 in amino acids: CASVLAGESGWFQDTQYF. CDR3 nucleotides: TGCGCCAGCGTCCTAGCGGGAGAGTCGGGTTGGTTCCAAGATACGCAGTATTTT.

This sequence joins TRBV10-3 and TRBJ2-7; D gene uncertain. Trimming took 11 bases from V and 4 from J, leaving 3 bases between them. Per germline, CDR1 ENHRY and CDR2 SYGVKD. The CDR3 extends over 8 amino acids. CDR3 DNA sequence: TGTGCCCCTTACGAGCAGTACTTC. It specifies CAPYEQYF.

This clone came up a few times. Additional DNA sequences in this sample encode the identical CDR3. CDR3 amino acids: CASRIRAGGTDTQYF. The CDR3 DNA reads as TGTGCCAGCAGAATAAGGGCAGGGGGCACAGATACGCAGTATTTT. The chain recombines TRBV28 with TRBJ2-3; TRBD1 is a possible D gene (6 bases). Trimming cost V 6 bases and J 1 base, with 14 bases left between them. The germline gives CDR1 MDHEN, CDR2 SYDVKM. This CDR3 has 15 amino acids.

This chain links TRBV28 with TRBJ2-1; 10 nucleotides match TRBD2. The V gene end was trimmed by 6 bases and the J gene end by 11 bases; junction bases not matched to a gene: 4. Germline assignment: CDR1 MDHEN and CDR2 SYDVKM. This CDR3 region has 12 residues. In DNA, the CDR3 is TGTGCCAGCAGGTTAGCGGGAGGAAAGCAGTTCTTC. This encodes CASRLAGGKQFF.

V usage is TRBV7-9 and J usage is TRBJ1-4; D may be TRBD1 (6 bases). The CDR3 sequence is 15 residues long. Germline loops: CDR1 SEHNR, CDR2 FQNEAQ (reference sequence). Trimming left V 1 base short and J 4 bases short, with 10 bases between. The CDR3 bases are TGTGCCAGCAGCTTAGTAGGACAGCATAATGAAAAACTGTTTTTT. This translates into CASSLVGQHNEKLFF.